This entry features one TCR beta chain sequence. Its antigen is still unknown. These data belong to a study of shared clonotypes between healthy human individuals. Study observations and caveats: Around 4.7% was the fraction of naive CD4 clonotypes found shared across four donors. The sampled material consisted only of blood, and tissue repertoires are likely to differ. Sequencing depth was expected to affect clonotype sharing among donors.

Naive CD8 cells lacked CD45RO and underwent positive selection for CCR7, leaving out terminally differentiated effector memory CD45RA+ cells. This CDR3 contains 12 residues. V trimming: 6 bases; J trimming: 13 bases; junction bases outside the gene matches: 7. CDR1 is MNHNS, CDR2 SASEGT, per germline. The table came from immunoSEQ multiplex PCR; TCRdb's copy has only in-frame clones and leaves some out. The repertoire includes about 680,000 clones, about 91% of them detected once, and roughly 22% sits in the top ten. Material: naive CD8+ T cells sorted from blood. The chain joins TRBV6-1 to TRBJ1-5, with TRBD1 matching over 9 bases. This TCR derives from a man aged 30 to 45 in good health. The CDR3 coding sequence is TGTGCCAGCAGGGGAATTGGGACAGGGCAGCATTTT. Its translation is CASRGIGTGQHF.